This TCR beta chain derives from a study of cytomegalovirus exposure and HLA in healthy donors. Study information: A prior analysis found more than 90 million unique TCR beta sequences from roughly 180 million T cells. Study-wide results and limits: Accurate prediction of HLA-A and HLA-B alleles (for most subjects) was reportedly achieved from TCR beta sequences. TCR beta V- and J-gene trimming, according to a later analysis, was linked to a missense DCLRE1C variant.

CDR1 SGHKS and CDR2 YYEKEE come from the germline V gene (reference sequence). The CDR3 loop spans 19 amino acids. The junction had 12 bases not matched to a gene; V was cut back by 0 bases and J by 0 bases. Comment on this clone: Its antigen is currently unknown.

Healthy donors of bone marrow made up the group. The study ran its PCR with 60 Vbeta and 13 Jbeta primers. Profiling relied on immunoSEQ multiplex PCR, and the TCRdb table lists in-frame clones only, not all of them. Found here are 130,000 or so clones, approximately 91% of them singletons; the top ten hold around 0.51%. The TCR was taken from a middle-aged woman in good health and CMV-seronegative. The chain is built from TRBV5-5 and TRBJ2-3; 8 bases align to TRBD2. The sample was PBMCs. In DNA form, the CDR3 reads TGTGCCAGCAGCTTGGTAGCGGGAAGCCCGGTAACTAGCACAGATACGCAGTATTTT. It yields the protein CASSLVAGSPVTSTDTQYF.